The sample holds many counts of the clone carrying this T cell receptor beta chain. Antigen: not known. This sample stems from a study of CD8 T cells in ankylosing spondylitis. Study conclusions and caveats: Reported data indicate significant enrichment of disease-linked clones within matched ankylosing spondylitis synovial fluid. Several highly homologous variants made up a TCR beta motif, and this motif appeared characteristic of ankylosing spondylitis blood.

Making the TCR beta libraries involved quantitative 5'-RACE with molecular barcodes. MiXCR, run by TCRdb on the 5' RACE reads, gives a single entry per CDR3 protein. The table lists about 300,000 distinct CDR3 sequences, approximately 10% of them singletons. The CDR3 contains 16 residues. The germline V gene has CDR1 MGHRA and CDR2 YSYEKL. V shed 3 bases and J shed 3 bases, with 15 bases lying between them. The V and J genes are TRBV4-1 and TRBJ1-5; D is ambiguous. Input material: blood, either unsorted or a sorted T cell fraction (not recorded which). The source of this sequence is a female donor with ankylosing spondylitis or in good health (not recorded which). DNA of the CDR3: TGCGCCAGCAGCCAGCGCTCGGACGGAGACAATCAGCCCCAGCATTTT. Translated: CASSQRSDGDNQPQHF.